This T cell receptor beta chain was profiled in a study of breast tumors, draining lymph nodes, adjacent tissues. General study results and limits: That most tumor T cells come from lymph nodes remained unproven.

Samples came from axillary lymph nodes draining the breast cancer. Germline CDR1 and CDR2: SGHRS and YFSETQ. V was clipped by 4 bases and J by 5 bases; unmatched bases: 12. The CDR3 runs to 16 residues. This clonotype was seen many times. What it recognizes is unknown. Each CDR3 protein is one row after TCRdb ran MiXCR on the multiplex PCR reads. Among approximately 88,000 distinct CDR3 sequences, around 29% were seen once, and the ten largest hold roughly 8.1%. Specimen: axillary lymph node tissue. The clonotype was recovered from a female donor with breast cancer. Some clones in this sample may be carry-over from other donors' samples. The V gene is TRBV5-1, the J gene TRBJ2-1; 7 bases match TRBD2. The DNA of the CDR3 is TGCGCCAGCAGCCCATTTGGAGGGGCGGGAGACAATGAGCAGTTCTTC. Its protein is CASSPFGGAGDNEQFF.